This note documents a single TCR beta chain sequence. Germline trimming cut 2 bases from V and 4 bases from J; bases unmatched to any gene: 7. There are 15 residues in the CDR3. From germline, CDR1 is SGHVS and CDR2 FQNEAQ. This record belongs to a study of blood T cells in healthy people across ages. Primed by a sample-barcoded 5' primer and a J-beta primer mix, a second PCR proceeded for about 6 to 11 cycles. MiXCR, run by TCRdb on the 5' RACE reads, gives a single entry per CDR3 protein. Counted here are over a million distinct CDR3 sequences, around 39% occurring once; the ten biggest clones make up less than 8%.

Sequenced sample: blood. The chain joins TRBV7-8 to TRBJ1-2; 7 bases fit TRBD1. This TCR came from a woman aged 18-29 years in good health. CDR3 in DNA: TGTGCCAGCAGCTTAAGGACAGGTGGTGGCTATGGCTACACCTTC. This translates into CASSLRTGGGYGYTF.